The clone carrying this T cell receptor beta chain has a handful of counts. Its specificity is unknown. The sample is drawn from a study of T cells in Graves' hyperthyroidism and ophthalmopathy. General observations from the study: Peripheral blood also featured most of the thyroid clonotypes expanded above 0.001.

Researchers took RNA transcripts and amplified the TCR beta CDR3 regions from them. The primer set for the first-round RT-PCR of the TCR CDR3 was HTBI. TCRdb reprocessed the multiplex PCR reads with MiXCR, giving one entry per CDR3 protein. In the table there are some 560,000 distinct CDR3 sequences, less than 15% of which are singletons. Germline CDR1 reads SGHTA; CDR2 reads FQGTGA. This CDR3 is built from 13 residues. Trimming removed 1 base from V and 9 bases from J, with 10 bases in between. Diagnosing involved the use of clinical symptoms, serum thyroxine and TRAb, thyroid ultrasound and orbital computed tomography.

The TCR was taken from a woman between 40 and 50 years old with Graves' hyperthyroidism. Sequenced sample: blood. V and J are TRBV7-3 and TRBJ2-1; D is unclear. The CDR3 is CASSLNGFTEQFF. CDR3 nucleotide sequence: TGTGCCAGCAGCTTAAACGGATTTACTGAGCAGTTCTTC.